Below are 21 T cell receptor beta chains sequenced from a single sample in a study of OX40 agonist ivuxolimab in advanced cancers. Method: immunoSEQ multiplex PCR; TCRdb's copy keeps in-frame clones and lacks some. The table includes tens of thousands of clones, 91% detected once. The specimen comprised CD4+ or CD8+ T cells sorted from blood, sampled in a trial of the OX40 agonist ivuxolimab. These TCRs come from an adult with an advanced solid tumor such as melanoma, head and neck, liver or kidney cancer.

The chain links TRBV5-5 to TRBJ2-2; D uncertain. Trimming removed 2 bases at V and 9 bases at J, with 14 bases between. Germline V gene data show CDR1 as SGHKS and CDR2 as YYEKEE (reference sequence). The CDR3 is 14 amino acids. CDR3 protein: CASSFLPDSRELFF. For the CDR3, the DNA is TGTGCCAGCAGCTTTCTCCCCGATTCACGGGAGCTGTTTTTT.

This clone appeared a single time. The chain has TRBV27 and TRBJ2-7; TRBD2 is a possible D gene (6 bases). CDR3 length: 14 residues. The germline V gene has CDR1 MNHEY and CDR2 SMNVEV (reference sequence). The ends were cut back, 9 bases at V and 3 bases at J, with 18 bases in the middle. The CDR3 region has the DNA TGTGCCAGTCAGTCGGTAGCGGAGAGCTACGAGCAGTACTTC. This translates into CASQSVAESYEQYF.

J is TRBJ2-2 and V is TRBV5-4; D is uncertain. The CDR3 is 12 amino acids. Germline CDR1 is SGHNT and CDR2 is YYREEE (reference sequence). V gave up 4 bases and J gave up 4 bases, with 5 bases separating them. The CDR3 DNA sequence: TGTGCCAGCAGCGTCCTCACCGGGGAGCTGTTTTTT. Translation gives CASSVLTGELFF.

The sample holds a few counts of this clone. DNA of the CDR3: TGTGCCAGCTCACTCCCTAGCGGGAGTTTCAATGAGCAGTTCTTC. Amino acids: CASSLPSGSFNEQFF. The chain employs TRBV18 and TRBJ2-1; 10 bases are shared with TRBD2. The V gene end was trimmed by 4 bases and the J gene end by 6 bases; junction bases not matched to a gene: 6. Germline V CDR1 and CDR2: KGHSH, LQKENI. This CDR3 region has 15 residues.

This sequence joins TRBV15 and TRBJ1-2; TRBD1 agrees at 7 bases. This CDR3 region has 15 residues. Germline trimming cut 3 bases from V and 3 bases from J; bases unmatched to any gene: 7. Germline CDR1 and CDR2: LNHNV and YYDKDF (reference sequence). DNA of the CDR3: TGTGCCACCAGCAGGCCTCAGGGGGGGGACTATGGCTACACCTTC. Amino acid sequence: CATSRPQGGDYGYTF.

V is TRBV25-1 and J is TRBJ2-1; possible D gene TRBD2, 5 bases. Germline CDR1 reads MGHDK; CDR2 reads SYGVNS. With 8 bases removed from V and 0 bases from J, the gap between germline ends came to 14 bases. The CDR3 has 15 residues. The DNA of the CDR3 is TGTGCCAGCTCGATTGGAGGACCCTCCTACAATGAGCAGTTCTTC. Protein: CASSIGGPSYNEQFF.

The chain uses TRBV7-9 and TRBJ1-5; TRBD1 is a possible D gene (5 bases). There are 17 residues in the CDR3. The V end lost 1 base, the J end lost 3 bases, and 16 bases lay between the germline ends. Germline-derived CDR1 and CDR2 are SEHNR and FQNEAQ (reference sequence). The CDR3 nucleotides are TGTGCCAGCAGCTTAGGTCGGCAGGGAGTTTTCAATCAGCCCCAGCATTTT. Translating it yields CASSLGRQGVFNQPQHF. Complete variable domain (other parts from reference TRBV7-9 and TRBJ1-5): DTGVSQNPRHKITKRGQNVTFRCDPISEHNRLYWYRQTLGQGPEFLTYFQNEAQLEKSRLLSDRFSAERPKGSFSTLEIQRTEQGDSAMYLCASSLGRQGVFNQPQHFGDGTRLSIL.

The chain carries TRBV27 and TRBJ2-1; 12 bases are a match to TRBD2. J gave up 8 bases and V 5 bases, and 19 bases lay outside the gene matches. Germline CDR1 MNHEY, CDR2 SMNVEV (reference sequence). The CDR3 consists of 19 residues. CDR3 nucleotides: TGTGCCAGCAGTCCGACCCCGAGACTAGCGGGAGACCCGGGTGATGAGCAGTTCTTC. Translating gives CASSPTPRLAGDPGDEQFF.

The genes are TRBV30 and TRBJ2-5; D uncertain. V gave up 6 bases and J gave up 5 bases, with 16 bases separating them. The germline V gene encodes CDR1 GTSNPN and CDR2 SVGIG (reference sequence). The CDR3 sequence is 13 residues long. CDR3 in DNA: TGTGCCTGCTCGGGTTGGGGTTGGGAGACCCAGTACTTC. Protein sequence: CACSGWGWETQYF.

This clone was detected only once. The V call is TRBV28, the J call TRBJ2-7; D might be TRBD1 (5 bases). The ends were cut back, 1 base at V and 1 base at J, with 8 bases in the middle. The CDR3 is 14 amino acids. Germline CDR1 is MDHEN and CDR2 is SYDVKM. The DNA of the CDR3 is TGTGCCAGCAGTTTATCAGGGTTATCCTACGAGCAGTACTTC. Protein: CASSLSGLSYEQYF.

The V call is TRBV4-2, the J call TRBJ2-1; 11 bases are a match to TRBD2. Trimming at V came to 3 bases and at J to 6 bases, leaving 10 bases not matched to a gene. The CDR3 extends over 17 amino acids. Germline CDR1 LGHNA, CDR2 YNFKEQ. The CDR3 DNA reads as TGTGCCAGCAGCCATTACGCCGGGACTAGCGGTTTCAATGAGCAGTTCTTC. Translated, it gives CASSHYAGTSGFNEQFF.

V and J are TRBV23-1 and TRBJ1-3; tentatively, D is TRBD1 (5 bases). TRBV23-1 is assigned to the ORF class and has an uncertain function. The CDR3 covers 17 residues. V was trimmed by 2 bases and J by 0 bases, leaving 14 bases between them. The CDR3: CASSQRRRGFSGNTIYF. Here the CDR3 DNA reads TGCGCCAGCAGTCAACGACGGAGGGGATTCTCTGGAAACACCATATATTTT.

The chain links TRBV7-3 to TRBJ1-1; no clear D gene. This CDR3 comprises 13 residues. Germline loops: CDR1 SGHTA, CDR2 FQGTGA. The V end was cut by 1 base, the J end by 11 bases, with 14 bases between. The CDR3 region is CASSLNVGSPAFF. The CDR3 coding sequence is TGTGCCAGCAGCTTAAACGTGGGCAGTCCGGCTTTCTTT.

This sequence joins TRBV7-6 and TRBJ1-2, with a possible D match to TRBD1 (6 bases). V lost 2 bases and J 4 bases, leaving 14 bases between the germline ends. The CDR3 is 15 residues long. Germline V gene lookup returns CDR1 SGHVS and CDR2 FNYEAQ. The CDR3 sequence: CASSLTKQGIYGYTF. CDR3 nucleotides: TGTGCCAGCAGCTTAACCAAACAGGGTATCTATGGCTACACCTTC.

The chain uses TRBV13 and TRBJ2-2; no clear D gene. Between the trimmed V and J ends, which lost 10 bases and 8 bases, there was a span of 8 bases. Germline CDR1 PRHDT, CDR2 FYEKMQ (reference sequence). This CDR3 contains 10 residues. CDR3 region: CATDGGELFF. The CDR3 coding sequence is TGTGCCACCGACGGTGGGGAGCTGTTTTTT.

The rearrangement uses TRBV28 and TRBJ1-4; TRBD1 matches 7 bases. With V trimmed by 4 bases and J by 8 bases, 10 bases remained unmatched. This CDR3 has 15 residues. Germline-derived CDR1 and CDR2 are MDHEN and SYDVKM. The CDR3 nucleotides are TGTGCCAGCAGTTCTCCGCGACAGGGAAGAGAAAAACTGTTTTTT. Its translation is CASSSPRQGREKLFF.

The V call is TRBV7-6, the J call TRBJ1-1; tentative D call: TRBD1 (5 bases). The CDR3 contains 15 residues. Germline lookup yields CDR1 SGHVS and CDR2 FNYEAQ. Between the trimmed V and J ends, which lost 5 bases and 2 bases, there was a span of 15 bases. The CDR3 loop reads CASSPGARANTEAFF. Here the CDR3 DNA reads TGTGCCAGCAGCCCAGGCGCCAGGGCAAACACTGAAGCTTTCTTT.

V is TRBV7-8 and J is TRBJ2-2, with 9 bases matching TRBD2. Germline V gene sequence: CDR1 SGHVS, CDR2 FQNEAQ. CDR3 length: 17 amino acids. V lost 5 bases to trimming and J lost 1 base; unmatched junction nucleotides: 8. The CDR3 loop reads CASSGLLAGMNTGELFF. The CDR3 DNA reads TGTGCCAGCAGCGGGCTGCTAGCGGGGATGAACACCGGGGAGCTGTTTTTT.

This clone is a singleton in its sample. The chain carries TRBV19 and TRBJ2-4; TRBD1 aligns across 8 bases. Germline CDR1 LNHDA, CDR2 SQIVND (reference sequence). J gave up 7 bases and V 5 bases, and 16 bases lay outside the gene matches. The CDR3 spans 17 residues. The CDR3 bases are TGTGCCAGTAGTGTCGGACAGGGTCCCGTCTCTGTCAACATTCAGTACTTC. This codes for CASSVGQGPVSVNIQYF.

J is TRBJ2-1 and V is TRBV2; TRBD2 is a possible D gene (5 bases). V lost 5 bases and J 7 bases, leaving 12 bases between the germline ends. CDR1 SNHLY and CDR2 FYNNEI come from the germline V gene. CDR3 length: 13 amino acids. In DNA, the CDR3 is TGTGCCAGCAGTCCCCGGGGTTGGAATGAGCAGTTCTTC. It translates to CASSPRGWNEQFF.

V usage is TRBV5-6 and J usage is TRBJ1-1; no firm D call. With 0 bases removed from V and 3 bases from J, the gap between germline ends came to 3 bases. Germline V CDR1 and CDR2: SGHDT, YYEEEE. The CDR3 loop spans 12 amino acids. The CDR3, as DNA: TGTGCCAGCAGCTTGGGGTACACTGAAGCTTTCTTT. It translates to CASSLGYTEAFF.